Listed below are T cell receptor beta chains from one sample, sequenced in a study of blood T cell repertoires in COVID-19. Clones were sequenced by immunoSEQ multiplex PCR, and TCRdb holds only the in-frame ones, with some missing. The top ten hold around 2.2% of the sample, which has some 47,000 clones, roughly 88% seen once. The sequencing input was peripheral blood. These TCRs come from a woman in her sixties or seventies with acute or convalescent COVID-19. CDR3s include the opening cysteine and the closing phenylalanine or tryptophan.

>TRBV7-2
CASSTRDRGTTEAFF
>TRBV3-1/TRBV3-2
CASSQFGGARGTEAFF
>TRBV29-1
CSVAGLAGAVGTDTQYF
>TRBV10-1
CASSRYRAGTEAFF
>TRBV5-4
CASSRQVNEKLFF
>TRBV7-2
CASSLDQGSTEAFF
>TRBV2
CASQGAYEQYF
>TRBV9
CASSGEGTGYNEQFF
>TRBV5-1
CASSSTGRTHLNTEAFF
>TRBV5-8
CASSLAAGVNSPLHF
>TRBV3-1/TRBV3-2
CASSHADRDAAAFF
>TRBV23-1
CASSQSTCGAGGGYTF
>TRBV5-1
CASSPGAGPMSSQYF
>TRBV7-2
CASSSDGRGDTQYF
>TRBV6-2/TRBV6-3
CASSSGGATGELFF
>TRBV10-3
CAIAGGKDTQYF
>TRBV25-1
CASSDFQRGYQETQYF
>TRBV6-5
CASRASGINTGELFF
>TRBV11-3
CASSLGGGPNEQFF
>TRBV11-2
CASSFAGVGYF
>TRBV14
CASSQFSRDRSSGNTIYF
>TRBV9
CASSVSSGRNSPLHF